The sequence of this TCR beta chain was determined in a study of blood T cell repertoires in COVID-19. At the level of the study: Spain, Italy and the United States supplied samples that represented acute and convalescent COVID-19. PBMCs, B-cell-depleted T cells, or T cells provided the cDNA or gDNA that made up the material.

With V trimmed by 2 bases and J by 3 bases, 6 bases remained unmatched. CDR1 and CDR2 from the germline V gene are MNHNY and SVGAGI (reference sequence). The CDR3 loop spans 15 amino acids. This clone was counted a single time. As originally analysed: Counts of nucleated cells, estimated from reference gene primer amplification, were obtained. Clones were read by immunoSEQ multiplex PCR, and TCRdb kept only the in-frame ones, dropping some. That table gives V, J and clone size, and the DNA gave D and trimming. The table has some 100,000 clones, roughly 90% seen once. The specimen was peripheral blood. The gene calls are TRBV6-6 and TRBJ2-7; TRBD2 agrees at 8 bases. The sequence was collected from a man between 65 and 80 years old with acute or convalescent COVID-19. CDR3 protein: CASSYIKRGIYEQYF. The CDR3, as DNA: TGTGCCAGCAGTTACATTAAGCGGGGGATCTACGAGCAGTACTTC.